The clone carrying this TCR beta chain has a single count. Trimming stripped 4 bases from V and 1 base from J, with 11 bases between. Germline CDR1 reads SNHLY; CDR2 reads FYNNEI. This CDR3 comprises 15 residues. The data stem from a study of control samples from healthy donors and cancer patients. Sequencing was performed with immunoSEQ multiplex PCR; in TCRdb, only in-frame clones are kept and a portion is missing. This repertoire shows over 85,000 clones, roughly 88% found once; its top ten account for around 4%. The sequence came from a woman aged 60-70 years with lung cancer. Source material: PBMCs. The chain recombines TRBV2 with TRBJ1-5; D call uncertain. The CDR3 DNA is TGTGCCAGCAGTGCTCAGGTTCTGAGCAATCAGCCCCAGCATTTT. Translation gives CASSAQVLSNQPQHF.